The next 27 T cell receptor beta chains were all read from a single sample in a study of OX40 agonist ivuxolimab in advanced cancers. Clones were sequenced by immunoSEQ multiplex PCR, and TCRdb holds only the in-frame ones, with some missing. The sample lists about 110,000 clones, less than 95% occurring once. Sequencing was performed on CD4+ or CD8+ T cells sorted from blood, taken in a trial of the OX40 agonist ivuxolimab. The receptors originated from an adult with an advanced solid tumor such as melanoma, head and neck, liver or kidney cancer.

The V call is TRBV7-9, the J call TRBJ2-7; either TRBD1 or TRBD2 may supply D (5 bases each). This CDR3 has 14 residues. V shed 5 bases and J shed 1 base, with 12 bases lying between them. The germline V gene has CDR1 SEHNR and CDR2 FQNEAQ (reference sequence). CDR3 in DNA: TGTGCCAGCAGCGCCCGGGACCCTTCCTACGAGCAGTACTTC. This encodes CASSARDPSYEQYF.

The CDR3, as DNA: TGTGCCAGCAGCTTAGAGGGCGGGGGCCCTGGAGCTTTCTTT. Encoded protein: CASSLEGGGPGAFF. The genes are TRBV7-9 and TRBJ1-1; D perhaps matches TRBD1 (6 bases). The CDR3 has 14 residues. The V gene lost 1 base and the J gene lost 10 bases, with 16 bases spanning the gap. Germline CDR1 is SEHNR and CDR2 is FQNEAQ (reference sequence).

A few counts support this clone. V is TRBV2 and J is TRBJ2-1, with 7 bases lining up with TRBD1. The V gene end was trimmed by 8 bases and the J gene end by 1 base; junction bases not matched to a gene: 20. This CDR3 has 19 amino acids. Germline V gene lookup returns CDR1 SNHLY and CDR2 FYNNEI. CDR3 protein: CASSTKTGINFGSYNEQFF. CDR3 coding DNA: TGTGCCAGCTCTACCAAGACAGGGATCAATTTTGGGTCCTACAATGAGCAGTTCTTC.

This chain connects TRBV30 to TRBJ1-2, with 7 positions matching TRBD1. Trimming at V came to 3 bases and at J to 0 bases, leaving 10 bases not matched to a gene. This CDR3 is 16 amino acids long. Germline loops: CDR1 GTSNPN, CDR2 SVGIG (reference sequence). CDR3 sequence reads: CAWSRGGGGSNYGYTF. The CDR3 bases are TGTGCCTGGAGCAGGGGGGGCGGCGGCTCTAACTATGGCTACACCTTC.

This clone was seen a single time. The CDR3 nucleotides are TGTGCCAGCAGCTTAGATCGGCCGGACCTCTCCTACGAGCAGTACTTC. As protein: CASSLDRPDLSYEQYF. The chain combines TRBV11-2 with TRBJ2-5; D gene ambiguous. The last part of the DNA fits TRBJ2-7 better; the J call may be wrong. Per the germline V gene, CDR1 is SGHAT and CDR2 is FQNNGV. The CDR3 covers 16 residues.

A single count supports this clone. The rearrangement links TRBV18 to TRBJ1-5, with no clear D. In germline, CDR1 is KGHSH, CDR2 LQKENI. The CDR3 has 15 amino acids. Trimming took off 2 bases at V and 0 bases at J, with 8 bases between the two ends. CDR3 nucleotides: TGTGCCAGCTCACCAGAGACACTTAGCAATCAGCCCCAGCATTTT. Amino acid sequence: CASSPETLSNQPQHF. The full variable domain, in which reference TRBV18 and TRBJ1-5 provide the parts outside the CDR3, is NAGVMQNPRHLVRRRGQEARLRCSPMKGHSHVYWYRQLPEEGLKFMVYLQKENIIDESGMPKERFSAEFPKEGPSILRIQQVVRGDSAAYFCASSPETLSNQPQHFGDGTRLSIL.

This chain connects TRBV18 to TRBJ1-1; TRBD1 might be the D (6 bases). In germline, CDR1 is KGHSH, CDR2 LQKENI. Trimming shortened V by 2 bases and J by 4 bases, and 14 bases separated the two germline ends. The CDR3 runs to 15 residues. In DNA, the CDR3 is TGTGCCAGCTCACCAGCGCTGGGGGCAGGCACTGAAGCTTTCTTT. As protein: CASSPALGAGTEAFF.

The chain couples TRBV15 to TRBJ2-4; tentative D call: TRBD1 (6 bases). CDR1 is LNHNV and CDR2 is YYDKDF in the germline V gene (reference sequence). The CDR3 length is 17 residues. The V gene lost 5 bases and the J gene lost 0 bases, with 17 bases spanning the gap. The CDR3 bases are TGTGCCACCAGCGGTTTACGACAGGAGCTAGCCAAAAACATTCAGTACTTC. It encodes CATSGLRQELAKNIQYF.

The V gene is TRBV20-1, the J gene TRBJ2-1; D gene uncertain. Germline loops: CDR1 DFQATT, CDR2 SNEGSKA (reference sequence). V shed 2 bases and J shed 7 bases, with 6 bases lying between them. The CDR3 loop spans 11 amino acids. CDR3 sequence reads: CSARSGNEQFF. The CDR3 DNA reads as TGCAGTGCTAGATCCGGTAATGAGCAGTTCTTC.

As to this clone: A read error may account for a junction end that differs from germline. The CDR3 region has the DNA TGTGCTAGCAGCTTAGCACTCTTCCCCTCTAGCGGGACCAATTACAATGAGCAGTTCTTC. Translating it yields CASSLALFPSSGTNYNEQFF. The chain links TRBV7-7 to TRBJ2-1; 9 nucleotides align to TRBD2. Germline CDR1 SSHAT, CDR2 FNYEAQ (reference sequence). The CDR3 spans 20 residues.

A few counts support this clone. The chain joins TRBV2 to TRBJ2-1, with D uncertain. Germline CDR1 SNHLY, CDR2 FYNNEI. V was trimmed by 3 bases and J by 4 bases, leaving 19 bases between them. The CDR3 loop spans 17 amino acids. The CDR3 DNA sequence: TGTGCCAGCAGTGATACCTCGGCACGCGTTGTGTACAATGAGCAGTTCTTC. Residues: CASSDTSARVVYNEQFF. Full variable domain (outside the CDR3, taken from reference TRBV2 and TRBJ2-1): EPEVTQTPSHQVTQMGQEVILRCVPISNHLYFYWYRQILGQKVEFLVSFYNNEISEKSEIFDDQFSVERPDGSNFTLKIRSTKLEDSAMYFCASSDTSARVVYNEQFFGPGTRLTVL.

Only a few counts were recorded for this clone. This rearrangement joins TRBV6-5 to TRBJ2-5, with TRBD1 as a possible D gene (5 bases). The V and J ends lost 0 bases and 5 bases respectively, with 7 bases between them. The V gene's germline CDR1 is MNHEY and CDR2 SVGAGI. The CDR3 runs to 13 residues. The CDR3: CASSYSAGETQYF. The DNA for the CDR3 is TGTGCCAGCAGTTACTCAGCAGGGGAGACCCAGTACTTC.

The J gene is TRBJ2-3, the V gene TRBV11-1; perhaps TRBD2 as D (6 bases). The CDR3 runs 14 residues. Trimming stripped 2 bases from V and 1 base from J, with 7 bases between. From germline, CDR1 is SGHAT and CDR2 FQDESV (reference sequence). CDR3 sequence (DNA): TGTGCCAGCAGCTTAACGGGAGGCACAGATACGCAGTATTTT. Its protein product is CASSLTGGTDTQYF.

The CDR3: CATSRGSSGRSGETQYF. In nucleotides, the CDR3 is TGTGCCACCAGCAGAGGGTCTAGCGGGAGGAGCGGAGAGACCCAGTACTTC. The chain recombines TRBV15 with TRBJ2-5; TRBD2 agrees at 11 bases. After removal of 1 base from V and 4 bases from J, the junction contained 8 bases not matched to a gene. Looked up from germline, CDR1 is LNHNV and CDR2 is YYDKDF (reference sequence). The CDR3 sequence is 17 residues long. Supplemented by reference TRBV15 and TRBJ2-5, the full variable domain reads DAMVIQNPRYQVTQFGKPVTLSCSQTLNHNVMYWYQQKSSQAPKLLFHYYDKDFNNEADTPDNFQSRRPNTSFCFLDIRSPGLGDTAMYLCATSRGSSGRSGETQYFGPGTRLLVL.

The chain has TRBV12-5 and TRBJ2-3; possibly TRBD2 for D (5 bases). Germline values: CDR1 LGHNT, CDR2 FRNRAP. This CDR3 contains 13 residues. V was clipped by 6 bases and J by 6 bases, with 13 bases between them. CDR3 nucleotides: TGTGCTAGTGGCTCCGGAAAGCGGGATACGCAGTATTTT. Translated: CASGSGKRDTQYF.

The CDR3 sequence is CASSPRPRDKLNEKLFF. The CDR3 DNA reads as TGTGCCAGCTCACCAAGGCCACGGGACAAGTTAAATGAAAAACTGTTTTTT. The chain has TRBV18 and TRBJ1-4; D possibly corresponds to TRBD1 (6 bases). CDR1 and CDR2 from the germline V gene are KGHSH and LQKENI. This CDR3 region has 17 residues. The V and J ends lost 2 bases and 5 bases respectively, with 18 bases between them. Combining the CDR3 with reference TRBV18 and TRBJ1-4 gives the whole variable domain NAGVMQNPRHLVRRRGQEARLRCSPMKGHSHVYWYRQLPEEGLKFMVYLQKENIIDESGMPKERFSAEFPKEGPSILRIQQVVRGDSAAYFCASSPRPRDKLNEKLFFGSGTQLSVL.

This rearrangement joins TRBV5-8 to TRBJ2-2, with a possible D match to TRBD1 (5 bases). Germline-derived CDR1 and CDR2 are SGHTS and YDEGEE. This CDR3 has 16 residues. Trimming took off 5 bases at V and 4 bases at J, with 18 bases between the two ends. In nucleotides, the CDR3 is TGTGCCAGCAGTGAGATCCAAGGGGTGGTCACCGGGGAGCTGTTTTTT. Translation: CASSEIQGVVTGELFF.

CDR3 nucleotides: TGTGCCAGTAGTCCCCGGGACAGTGGCTGGATAACTAATGAAAAACTGTTTTTT. It encodes CASSPRDSGWITNEKLFF. This chain links TRBV19 with TRBJ1-4; 7 nucleotides match TRBD1. Germline trimming cut 5 bases from V and 1 base from J; bases unmatched to any gene: 13. Looked up from germline, CDR1 is LNHDA and CDR2 is SQIVND (reference sequence). This CDR3 region has 18 residues.

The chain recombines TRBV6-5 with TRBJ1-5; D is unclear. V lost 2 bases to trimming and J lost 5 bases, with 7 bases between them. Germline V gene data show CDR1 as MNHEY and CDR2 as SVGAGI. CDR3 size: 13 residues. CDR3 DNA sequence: TGTGCCAGCAGTTACGACACAGATCAGCCCCAGCATTTT. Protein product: CASSYDTDQPQHF.

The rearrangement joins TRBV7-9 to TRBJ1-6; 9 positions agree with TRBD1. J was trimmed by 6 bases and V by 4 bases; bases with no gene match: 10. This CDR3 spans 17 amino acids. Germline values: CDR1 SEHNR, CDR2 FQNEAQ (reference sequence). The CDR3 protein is CASSSSRGQGFNSPLHF. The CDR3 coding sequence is TGTGCCAGCAGCTCCTCCAGGGGACAGGGCTTTAATTCACCCCTCCACTTT.

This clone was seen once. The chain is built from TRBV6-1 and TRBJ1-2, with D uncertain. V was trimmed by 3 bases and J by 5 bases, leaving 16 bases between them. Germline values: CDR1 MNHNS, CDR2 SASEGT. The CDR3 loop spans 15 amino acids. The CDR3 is CASSEYWVTEYGYTF. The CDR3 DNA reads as TGTGCCAGCAGTGAGTACTGGGTCACCGAATATGGCTACACCTTC.

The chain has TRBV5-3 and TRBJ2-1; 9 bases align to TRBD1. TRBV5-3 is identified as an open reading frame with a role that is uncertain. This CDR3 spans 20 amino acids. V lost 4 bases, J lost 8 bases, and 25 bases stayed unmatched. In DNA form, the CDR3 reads TGTGCCAGAAGCGTTCCGTACGACAGGGGGTTAGGCACCGGGTCCCATGAGCAGTTCTTC. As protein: CARSVPYDRGLGTGSHEQFF.

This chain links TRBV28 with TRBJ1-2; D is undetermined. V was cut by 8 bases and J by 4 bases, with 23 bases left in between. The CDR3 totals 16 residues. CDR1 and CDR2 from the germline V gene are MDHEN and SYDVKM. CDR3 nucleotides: TGTGCCAGCTTGGACCCCGGGGAGAGACGGTTCTATGGCTACACCTTC. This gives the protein CASLDPGERRFYGYTF.

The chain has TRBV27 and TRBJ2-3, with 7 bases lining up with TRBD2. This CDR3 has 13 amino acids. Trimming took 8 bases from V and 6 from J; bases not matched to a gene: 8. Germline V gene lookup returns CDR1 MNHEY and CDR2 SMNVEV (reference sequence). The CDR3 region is CASGDYRLDTQYF. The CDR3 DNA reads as TGTGCCAGCGGGGACTATAGACTGGATACGCAGTATTTT.

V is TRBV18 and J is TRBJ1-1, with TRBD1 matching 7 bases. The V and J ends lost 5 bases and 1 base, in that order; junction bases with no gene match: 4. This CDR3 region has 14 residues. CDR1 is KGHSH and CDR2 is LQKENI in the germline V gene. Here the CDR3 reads CASSAGQTNTEAFF. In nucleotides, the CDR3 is TGTGCCAGCTCAGCGGGACAGACGAACACTGAAGCTTTCTTT.

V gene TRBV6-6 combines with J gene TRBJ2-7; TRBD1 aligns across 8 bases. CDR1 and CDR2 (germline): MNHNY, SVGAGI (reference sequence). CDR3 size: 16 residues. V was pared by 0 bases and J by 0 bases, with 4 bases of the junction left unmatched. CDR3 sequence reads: CASSYSTGQASYEQYF. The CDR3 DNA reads TGTGCCAGCAGTTACTCGACGGGACAGGCCTCCTACGAGCAGTACTTC.

CDR3 amino acids: CASGVLAVNTGELFF. CDR3 in DNA: TGTGCCAGCGGTGTACTAGCGGTGAACACCGGGGAGCTGTTTTTT. This rearrangement joins TRBV2 to TRBJ2-2; 8 nucleotides line up with TRBD2. The CDR3 consists of 15 residues. Germline V gene lookup returns CDR1 SNHLY and CDR2 FYNNEI. With V trimmed by 8 bases and J by 1 base, 6 bases remained unmatched.